The 9 T cell receptor beta chains listed next were all sequenced from one sample in a study of identical twins. TCRdb recomputed calls from the 5' RACE reads with MiXCR, one row per CDR3 protein. The sample includes approximately 890,000 distinct CDR3 sequences, around 12% seen only once; the top ten take around 1.6%. The same data also contributed to another study, on yellow fever vaccine responses in identical twins.

Specimen: PBMCs. These receptors were obtained from a woman aged 18-35 years in good health.

J is TRBJ1-1 and V is TRBV5-1; no definite D call. Germline V gene data show CDR1 as SGHRS and CDR2 as YFSETQ. V was shortened by 4 bases and J by 1 base, with 14 bases between the two germline ends. The CDR3 has 15 residues. CDR3 residues: CASSTGRSGNTEAFF. Here the CDR3 DNA reads TGCGCCAGCAGCACCGGCCGGTCCGGGAACACTGAAGCTTTCTTT.

This clonotype was seen many times. The CDR3 coding sequence is TGTGCCAGCAGTCGGCCGGGGACAGATACGCAGTATTTT. Its translation: CASSRPGTDTQYF. The V and J genes are TRBV6-1 and TRBJ2-3, with D possibly TRBD2 on 5 matching bases. The germline V gene encodes CDR1 MNHNS and CDR2 SASEGT. The CDR3 covers 13 residues. Deletions cut 5 bases from V and 3 bases from J, with 9 bases between.

The gene calls are TRBV20-1 and TRBJ1-4; D is uncertain. Germline CDR1 DFQATT, CDR2 SNEGSKA (reference sequence). V was cut by 0 bases and J by 7 bases, with 12 bases left in between. CDR3 length: 14 amino acids. The CDR3 region is CSARDSQSGEKLFF. In DNA form, the CDR3 reads TGCAGTGCTAGAGATTCCCAGTCAGGTGAAAAACTGTTTTTT.

The genes are TRBV25-1 and TRBJ1-4; D is undetermined. Between the trimmed V and J ends, which lost 5 bases and 8 bases, there was a span of 12 bases. Germline V lookup: CDR1 MGHDK, CDR2 SYGVNS. CDR3 length: 13 residues. The CDR3 protein is CASSWEAQEKLFF. CDR3 DNA: TGTGCCAGCAGTTGGGAGGCACAGGAAAAACTGTTTTTT.

This clonotype has at least ten counts. V usage is TRBV28 and J usage is TRBJ1-1, with 8 bases fitting TRBD1. J gave up 1 base and V 4 bases, and 11 bases lay outside the gene matches. The CDR3 covers 17 residues. Per the germline V gene, CDR1 is MDHEN and CDR2 is SYDVKM. CDR3 in amino acids: CASSSGGGTGKNTEAFF. For the CDR3, the DNA is TGTGCCAGCAGTTCAGGGGGGGGGACAGGAAAGAACACTGAAGCTTTCTTT.

The V and J genes are TRBV13 and TRBJ2-2; 7 bases fit TRBD2. Germline values: CDR1 PRHDT, CDR2 FYEKMQ (reference sequence). This CDR3 is 15 amino acids long. The CDR3 DNA reads as TGTCTCCTCTGCCATAAGCGGGAGAACACCGGGGAGCTGTTTTTT. This gives the protein CLLCHKRENTGELFF.

This clonotype was detected only a few times. This rearrangement joins TRBV7-9 to TRBJ2-4; no clear D gene. Germline CDR1 reads SEHNR; CDR2 reads FQNEAQ (reference sequence). V was cut by 3 bases and J by 0 bases, with 9 bases left in between. The CDR3 sequence is 15 residues long. CDR3 region: CASSFSDLAKNIQYF. In DNA, the CDR3 is TGTGCCAGCAGCTTCTCGGATCTAGCCAAAAACATTCAGTACTTC.

This clonotype was detected only a few times. The chain joins TRBV12-3 or TRBV12-4 to TRBJ1-1; TRBD1 matches 8 bases. CDR3 length equals 17 residues. The V and J ends lost 4 bases and 5 bases, in that order; junction bases with no gene match: 15. CDR3: CASSSPVPGQVLTEAFF. The DNA of the CDR3 is TGTGCCAGCAGTTCCCCCGTCCCGGGACAGGTTCTGACTGAAGCTTTCTTT.

Ten or more counts support this clonotype. V gene TRBV20-1 combines with J gene TRBJ2-1; D is possibly TRBD1 (5 bases). Germline CDR1 is DFQATT and CDR2 is SNEGSKA (reference sequence). The length of the CDR3 is 11 residues. V lost 6 bases and J 13 bases, leaving 16 bases between the germline ends. CDR3 sequence: CSAFDSHRQFF. The CDR3 bases are TGCAGTGCCTTTGACAGTCACCGTCAGTTCTTC.